This T cell receptor beta chain originates from a study of blood T cell repertoires in COVID-19. Background on the study: Both acute and convalescent COVID-19 samples were obtained from the United States, Italy and Spain. From T cells, B-cell-depleted T cells, or PBMCs came the material, which was cDNA or gDNA.

Germline assignment: CDR1 SGHTA and CDR2 FQGNSA. Between the trimmed V and J ends, which lost 3 bases and 6 bases, there was a span of 15 bases. CDR3 length equals 14 residues. TCRdb's copy holds only in-frame clones and misses some; the assay was immunoSEQ multiplex PCR. The data hold roughly 84,000 clones, with about 80% observed a single time. The clonotype originates from a woman in her 50s with acute or convalescent COVID-19. The chain couples TRBV7-2 to TRBJ2-7, with D perhaps TRBD1 (6 bases). What was sequenced was peripheral blood. The CDR3 bases are TGTGCCAGCAGCTTCAACTCAGGGGTGGGCGAGCAGTACTTC. It translates to CASSFNSGVGEQYF.